These 8 T cell receptor beta chains originate from one sample sequenced in a study of T cell responses to AZD1222 COVID-19 vaccine. The repertoire was sequenced with immunoSEQ multiplex PCR; TCRdb's copy has only in-frame clones and lacks some. Seen here are 100,000 to 150,000 clones, over 90% observed once, and the top ten hold about 5%. The material sequenced was peripheral blood, taken on day 0 of AZD1222 vaccination. The receptor source for this set is an adult in good health.

This clone was seen once. CDR3 coding DNA: TGTGCCAGCCCGCTCCCCCAGATAGCGTTTGATGAAAAACTGTTTTTT. It is translated as CASPLPQIAFDEKLFF. The V gene is TRBV28, the J gene TRBJ1-4; D is ambiguous. The CDR3 length is 16 residues. Deletions cut 8 bases from V and 6 bases from J, with 22 bases between. The germline V gene has CDR1 MDHEN and CDR2 SYDVKM.

The chain carries TRBV28 and TRBJ2-1; 11 bases agree with TRBD2. CDR3 length equals 15 residues. Unmatched junction bases numbered 3, after V lost 5 bases and J lost 3 bases. Germline V gene data show CDR1 as MDHEN and CDR2 as SYDVKM. In DNA form, the CDR3 reads TGTGCCAGCAGTGGGACTAGCGGAGGCTACAATGAGCAGTTCTTC. This codes for CASSGTSGGYNEQFF.

CDR3 in amino acids: CATRTGDQNTEAFF. The DNA of the CDR3 is TGTGCCACCAGGACCGGGGACCAGAACACTGAAGCTTTCTTT. J is TRBJ1-1 and V is TRBV24-1; D may be TRBD1 (5 bases). The CDR3 length is 14 residues. V was pared by 7 bases and J by 1 base, with 12 bases between. CDR1 and CDR2 from the germline V gene are KGHDR and SFDVKD.

The chain combines TRBV6-2 or TRBV6-3 with TRBJ2-1; 10 positions match TRBD2. Germline CDR1 MNHEY, CDR2 SVGEGT. This CDR3 is 17 amino acids long. V lost 4 bases and J lost 8; bases outside the gene matches: 14. CDR3 in amino acids: CASSSVGLAGERYEQFF. CDR3 nucleotides: TGTGCCAGCAGTTCCGTGGGGCTAGCGGGAGAGAGGTATGAGCAGTTCTTC.

The chain combines TRBV7-9 with TRBJ2-1; D gene ambiguous. The length of the CDR3 is 13 residues. V lost 8 bases and J 5 bases, leaving 13 bases between the germline ends. CDR1 SEHNR and CDR2 FQNEAQ come from the germline V gene (reference sequence). CDR3 residues: CASRQRLNNEQFF. The CDR3 DNA reads TGTGCCAGCCGGCAGAGACTCAACAATGAGCAGTTCTTC.

The rearrangement links TRBV3-1 (or the pseudogene TRBV3-2) to TRBJ1-1; D is undetermined. Germline CDR1 reads LGHDT; CDR2 reads YNNKEL (reference sequence). This CDR3 spans 13 amino acids. Trimming shortened V by 1 base and J by 4 bases, and 7 bases separated the two germline ends. The CDR3 nucleotides are TGTGCCAGCAGCCAAGCAGCGGCCACTGAAGCTTTCTTT. This gives the protein CASSQAAATEAFF.

This sequence joins TRBV3-1 (or the pseudogene TRBV3-2) and TRBJ1-2; TRBD1 matches 8 bases. V lost 2 bases and J lost 2; bases outside the gene matches: 4. The germline gives CDR1 LGHDT, CDR2 YNNKEL (reference sequence). This CDR3 has 15 residues. CDR3 in DNA: TGTGCCAGCAGCCAATGGGACAGGCGAAACTATGGCTACACCTTC. Protein sequence: CASSQWDRRNYGYTF.

This chain joins TRBV20-1 and TRBJ1-1; the D is unclear. CDR1 and CDR2 (germline): DFQATT, SNEGSKA (reference sequence). The CDR3 runs 11 residues. V was clipped by 5 bases and J by 5 bases, with 9 bases between them. Here the CDR3 reads CSARKWTEAFF. CDR3 coding DNA: TGCAGTGCTCGAAAGTGGACTGAAGCTTTCTTT.